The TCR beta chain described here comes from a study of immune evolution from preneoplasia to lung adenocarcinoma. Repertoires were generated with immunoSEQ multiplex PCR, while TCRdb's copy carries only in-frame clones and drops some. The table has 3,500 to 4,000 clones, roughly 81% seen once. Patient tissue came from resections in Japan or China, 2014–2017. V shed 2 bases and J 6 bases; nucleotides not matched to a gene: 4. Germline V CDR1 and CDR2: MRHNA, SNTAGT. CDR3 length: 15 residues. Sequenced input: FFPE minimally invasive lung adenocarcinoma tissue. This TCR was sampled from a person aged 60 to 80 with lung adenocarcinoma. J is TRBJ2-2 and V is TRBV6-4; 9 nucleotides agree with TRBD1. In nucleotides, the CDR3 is TGTGCCAGCAGTGACGGGACAGGGAGTGCCGGGGAGCTGTTTTTT. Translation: CASSDGTGSAGELFF.